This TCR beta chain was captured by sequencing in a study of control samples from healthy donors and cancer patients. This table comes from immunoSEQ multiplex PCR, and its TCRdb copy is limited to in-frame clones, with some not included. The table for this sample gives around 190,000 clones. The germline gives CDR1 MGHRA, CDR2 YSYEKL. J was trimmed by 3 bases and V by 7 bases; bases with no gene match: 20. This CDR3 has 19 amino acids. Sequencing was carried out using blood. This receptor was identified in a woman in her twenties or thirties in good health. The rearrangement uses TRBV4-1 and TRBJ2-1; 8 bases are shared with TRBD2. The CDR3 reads CASTRLPLAGQKVYNEQFF. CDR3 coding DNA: TGCGCCAGCACCCGATTACCTTTAGCGGGGCAAAAAGTCTACAATGAGCAGTTCTTC.